This TCR beta chain originates from a study of regulatory T cells in long-lasting Graves disease (dated by TCRdb to the early 2020s). Study-wide context: To count as having persistent Graves' disease, a patient had to have received antithyroid drug treatment for over 5 years with TSH receptor autoantibodies remaining persistently positive. Patients with persistent Graves' disease were compared with patients with newly diagnosed Graves' disease using TCR sequencing and RNA sequencing of peripheral blood. The study was registered as a clinical trial and conducted in China. A total of around 33 samples underwent TCR sequencing, from about 13 patients with persistent Graves' disease and 20 or so patients with newly diagnosed Graves' disease. Antithyroid drugs had been taken for approximately 10 years on average by persistent Graves' disease patients in the clinical cohort. Points the paper makes about the study in general: Preferential use of TRBV28, TRBJ1-2 and TRBJ2-5 was observed in persistent disease, whereas TRBV20-1 and TRBJ2-1 were favored in newly diagnosed disease. More public clonotypes were shared among persistent patients (2,741) than among newly diagnosed patients (966). The authors acknowledged the small sample size as a limitation that may reduce accuracy. The study examined only peripheral blood because the primary lesion, thyroid tissue, could not be accessed. Sequencing and analysis were restricted to the TCR beta chain. Compared with newly diagnosed patients, patients with persistent Graves' disease had lower TCR Shannon entropy and fewer highly expanded clones, which suggests clonal expansion.

Library preparation employed multiplex PCR. The instrument given in TCRdb is Illumina HiSeq 4000. To build TCR beta libraries, CDR3 regions were amplified by Arm-PCR using iRepertoire HTBI primers. Before sequencing, the PCR products underwent gel purification. The authors processed their data as follows. Across samples, about 64 TRBV and 15 or so TRBJ segments were identified and used for gene usage analysis of CDR3 amino acid clonotypes. COPE and FqMerger were used to merge the filtered high-quality paired reads into contigs. BLAST was used to align contigs to the IMGT TRBV, TRBD and TRBJ reference genes, and CDR3 was defined following IMGT. Any clonotype with a frequency above 0.1% was counted as a highly expanded clone. Shannon entropy served as the measure of repertoire diversity, while the Gini coefficient captured V-J evenness. Public clonotypes were defined as clonotypes shared by more than one individual. The public reads were quality trimmed at Q25 with fastp and then assembled into clones with MiXCR by TCRdb, keeping productive beta chains. CDR3 protein sequences are deduplicated, and each keeps its most common genes and DNA. The V and J calls come from TCRdb's annotation, not from the publication. This sample has hundreds of thousands of distinct CDR3 sequences in its table, and 20% to 25% of those were observed once. 6.5% to 9% of the sample belongs to the ten largest clones.

Of note for this clonotype: Its target antigen remains unknown. Per-base qualities were not stored, and no clone one base away is much larger.

Trimming costs V 1 base and J 5 bases, and their ends lie 18 bases apart. CDR3 length: 15 amino acids, cysteine to phenylalanine. Here the CDR3 DNA is all that survives: 45 bases in frame from base 1. CDR1 GTSNPN and CDR2 SVGIG were looked up in the germline V gene (reference sequence). What the time point label conveys for this sample: persistent/refractory GD, antithyroid drugs over 5 years with positive TRAb. For both TCR sequencing and RNA sequencing, RNA was extracted from PBMCs using TRIzol. Graves' disease was diagnosed according to American Thyroid Association guidelines. The patients came from an endocrinology department in Xi'an, China. Each patient gave approximately 9.7 milliliters of peripheral blood, collected in an EDTA anticoagulant tube. Ficoll Paque Plus density gradient separation was used to isolate PBMCs, and no further T cell sorting was done. An Agilent 2100 Bioanalyzer and agarose gel were used to check RNA quality, and a NanoDrop 2000 was used to measure RNA concentration.

This receptor chain uses TRBV30 and TRBJ2-7, with a tentative D call of TRBD1 or TRBD2, each matching 5 bases. This clonotype was obtained from a female donor with Graves disease. The sequenced sample was peripheral blood mononuclear cells (PBMCs), obtained when the disease was refractory, from a patient treated with antithyroid drugs. The encoded CDR3 is CAWSEGTPPNDEQYF. The DNA reads TGTGCCTGGAGTGAAGGGACCCCGCCAAATGACGAGCAGTACTTC.